Below, 2 T cell receptor beta chains from the same sample are listed, as sequenced in a study of T cell responses to AZD1222 COVID-19 vaccine (TCRdb year 2021). The sample's time point, from its label and the paper: baseline before first vaccination. This specimen's treatment or condition label, interpreted: meningococcal conjugate vaccine given as trial control. Libraries came from the immunoSEQ multiplex PCR assay. Held by TCRdb, this immuneACCESS table contains in-frame sequences only and omits some clones. Under half of the omission traces to an unresolved V gene where checked; the cause of the rest is unknown. The table for this sample lists some 50,000 clones; around four fifths of them were counted only once. Jointly, the top ten make up approximately 20% of the sample. The starting material was peripheral blood, obtained on day 0 of MenACWY control vaccination. The receptor set was obtained from an adult in good health.

The genes are TRBV11-2 and TRBJ1-5, with 8 bases matching TRBD1. Germline lookup yields CDR1 SGHAT and CDR2 FQNNGV. V trimming: 3 bases; J trimming: 3 bases; junction bases outside the gene matches: 4. This CDR3 has 15 amino acids. CDR3 in amino acids: CASSFAGGPNQPQHF. The CDR3 bases are TGTGCCAGCAGCTTCGCAGGGGGCCCCAATCAGCCCCAGCATTTT.

This clone appeared once. CDR3 coding DNA: TGTGCCACCCAGACCGATTACAATGAGCAGTTCTTC. Its protein is CATQTDYNEQFF. This chain links TRBV19 with TRBJ2-1; no definite D call. Trimming pared 10 bases from V and 4 bases from J, leaving 11 bases between. From germline, CDR1 is LNHDA and CDR2 SQIVND (reference sequence). There are 12 residues in the CDR3.